These T cell receptor beta chains were read from a single sample in a study of blood T cell repertoires in COVID-19. Produced via immunoSEQ multiplex PCR; TCRdb's table is partial and in-frame only. The sample records under 350,000 clones, about 80% being singletons. Sequencing used peripheral blood. The receptors were gathered from a woman in her 50s who had recovered from COVID-19. Each CDR3 is given with its conserved first and last residue. The D gene is left open where the match is weak. Rows may omit the clone size; those that give it use once, few, many or a size class.

j_call clone_size v_call d_call cdr3_nt cdr3_aa
TRBJ2-1 . TRBV5-1 TRBD2 TGCGCCAGCAGCTTGGTTCGGGGGGGCCTGAAGGATGAGCAGTTCTTC CASSLVRGGLKDEQFF
TRBJ2-7 . TRBV7-8 . TGTGCCAGCAGCTTACCACAGGGCGCCGGCGAGCAGTACTTC CASSLPQGAGEQYF
TRBJ1-4 . TRBV5-4 . TGTGCCAGCAGCTCCATTGGGACTGATAATGAAAAACTGTTTTTT CASSSIGTDNEKLFF
TRBJ1-4 . TRBV19 . TGTGCCAGTAGCCTCGGGACAACAATGGTGGAAAAACTGTTTTTT CASSLGTTMVEKLFF
TRBJ1-5 many TRBV30 . TGTGCCTGGAGTGGGGGCTCGGCAGACAATCAGCCCCAGCATTTT CAWSGGSADNQPQHF
TRBJ2-3 . TRBV6-1 . TGTGCCAGCAGTGACCAGGCCACCAACACAGATACGCAGTATTTT CASSDQATNTDTQYF
TRBJ1-6 . TRBV12-5 . TGTGCTAGTGGTGGGCTGGGGGGGGGAAATAATTCACCCCTCCACTTT CASGGLGGGNNSPLHF
TRBJ2-7 . TRBV18 TRBD1 TGTGCCAGCTCACCGATGACAGGGGGCTACGGGAACGAGCAGTACTTC CASSPMTGGYGNEQYF
TRBJ1-6 . TRBV28 . TGTGCCAGCAGTTTATCGCGGCTCCCCCTCCACTTT CASSLSRLPLHF
TRBJ2-3 . TRBV24-1 TRBD1 TGTGCCACCAGTGCAGGGGGCTCTAGCACAGATACGCAGTATTTT CATSAGGSSTDTQYF
TRBJ2-5 . TRBV18 TRBD1 TGTGCCAGCTCCTCAACGGTACAGGGGGCAAGAGAGAAAATTAAGGAGACCCAGTACTTC CASSSTVQGAREKIKETQYF
TRBJ2-3 . TRBV7-2 TRBD2 TGTGCCAGCAGCTTAGGGGCAGCGGGGAGGACAGATACGCAGTATTTT CASSLGAAGRTDTQYF
TRBJ1-2 once TRBV19 TRBD1 TGTGCCAGTAGTGCGGTAGAACAGGGGTTCTATGGCTACACCTTC CASSAVEQGFYGYTF
TRBJ2-7 . TRBV28 TRBD1 TGTGCCAGCACCCTGACAGGGAACAACGAGCAGTACTTC CASTLTGNNEQYF
TRBJ2-1 . TRBV6-2/TRBV6-3 TRBD2 TGTGCCAGCAGTTACCCTATCCTTCGGACTAGCGGGAAGAGTTATGAGCAGTTCTTC CASSYPILRTSGKSYEQFF
TRBJ1-1 . TRBV5-1 TRBD1 TGCGCCAGCAGCTGGGACAGTACCACTGAAGCTTTCTTT CASSWDSTTEAFF